The 17 T cell receptor beta chains listed next were all sequenced from one sample in a study of OX40 agonist ivuxolimab in advanced cancers. Some clones are missing from TCRdb's copy, which holds only in-frame ones; the method was immunoSEQ multiplex PCR. The table includes 70,000 to 80,000 clones, 81% detected once. The material was CD4+ or CD8+ T cells sorted from blood, obtained in a trial of the OX40 agonist ivuxolimab. The origin of the receptors is an adult with an advanced solid tumor such as melanoma, head and neck, liver or kidney cancer.

The chain links TRBV7-2 to TRBJ2-6; tentative D call: TRBD1 (5 bases). This CDR3 is 16 amino acids long. Trimming removed 11 bases from V and 0 bases from J, with 17 bases in between. Germline V gene lookup returns CDR1 SGHTA and CDR2 FQGNSA. The CDR3 nucleotides read TGTGCCCTCCCGACAGCCGCTAACTCTGGGGCCAACGTCCTGACTTTC. Its translation: CALPTAANSGANVLTF.

This clone was recorded a few times. This chain connects TRBV27 to TRBJ1-2; 12 positions match TRBD1. The CDR3 consists of 14 residues. V lost 4 bases to trimming and J lost 8 bases; unmatched junction nucleotides: 5. From germline, CDR1 is MNHEY and CDR2 SMNVEV (reference sequence). CDR3 sequence (DNA): TGTGCCAGCAGTTCGGGACAGGGGGCGGGAGGCTACACCTTC. It yields the protein CASSSGQGAGGYTF.

This clone was counted a few times. The chain employs TRBV30 and TRBJ2-7; D is perhaps TRBD1 or TRBD2 (5 bases each). The CDR3 is 14 amino acids. Germline V gene sequence: CDR1 GTSNPN, CDR2 SVGIG (reference sequence). The ends were cut back, 4 bases at V and 2 bases at J, with 15 bases in the middle. The CDR3 DNA follows: TGTGCCTGGAACCATGGGACGGGCACCTACGAGCAGTACTTC. This codes for CAWNHGTGTYEQYF.

The V gene is TRBV2, the J gene TRBJ2-5; 7 bases are shared with TRBD1. J was trimmed by 2 bases and V by 7 bases; bases with no gene match: 4. The germline V gene encodes CDR1 SNHLY and CDR2 FYNNEI. The CDR3 is 13 amino acids. The CDR3 bases are TGTGCCAGCACCCGGGACAGACAAGAGACCCAGTACTTC. The encoded protein is CASTRDRQETQYF. The entire variable domain, with the rest obtained from reference TRBV2 and TRBJ2-5, is as follows: EPEVTQTPSHQVTQMGQEVILRCVPISNHLYFYWYRQILGQKVEFLVSFYNNEISEKSEIFDDQFSVERPDGSNFTLKIRSTKLEDSAMYFCASTRDRQETQYFGPGTRLLVL.

J is TRBJ1-1 and V is TRBV5-5; D unclear. V was shortened by 1 base and J by 6 bases, with 10 bases between the two germline ends. The CDR3 is made up of 13 amino acids. Germline CDR1 SGHKS, CDR2 YYEKEE (reference sequence). The CDR3 bases are TGTGCCAGCAGCTTGCAGCAGGCTTCTGAAGCTTTCTTT. Its protein product is CASSLQQASEAFF.

This chain uses TRBV11-2 with TRBJ1-2; the D gene is possibly TRBD1 (5 bases). The CDR3 is made up of 15 amino acids. Trimming cost V 5 bases and J 4 bases, with 17 bases left between them. The germline V gene has CDR1 SGHAT and CDR2 FQNNGV. The chain's CDR3 is CASSQLGGASYGYTF. The CDR3 DNA sequence: TGTGCCAGCAGCCAACTTGGAGGGGCTAGCTATGGCTACACCTTC. Supplemented by reference TRBV11-2 and TRBJ1-2, the full variable domain reads EAGVAQSPRYKIIEKRQSVAFWCNPISGHATLYWYQQILGQGPKLLIQFQNNGVVDDSQLPKDRFSAERLKGVDSTLKIQPAKLEDSAVYLCASSQLGGASYGYTFGSGTRLTVV.

The gene calls are TRBV29-1 and TRBJ2-3; 8 nucleotides agree with TRBD1. V lost 7 bases and J lost 7; bases outside the gene matches: 10. The CDR3 loop spans 13 amino acids. CDR1 SQVTM and CDR2 ANQGSEA come from the germline V gene. The CDR3 region is CSARQGSSNTQYF. The CDR3 region has the DNA TGCAGCGCCCGACAGGGGTCCTCAAATACGCAGTATTTT.

On this clone itself: Sequence at one end of the junction differs from germline and may be a read error. This chain joins TRBV7-9 and TRBJ2-7, with D perhaps assigned TRBD1 or TRBD2 (5 bases each). The CDR3 loop spans 16 amino acids. Germline CDR1 is SEHNR and CDR2 is FQNEAQ (reference sequence). CDR3 sequence: CASSRPSGVEGREQYF. In nucleotides, the CDR3 is TGCGCCAGCAGCCGACCCTCTGGGGTTGAGGGACGGGAGCAGTACTTC.

The chain has TRBV30 and TRBJ1-1; the match to TRBD1 covers 8 bases. This CDR3 region has 13 residues. After removal of 1 base from V and 5 bases from J, the junction contained 3 bases not matched to a gene. CDR1 is GTSNPN and CDR2 is SVGIG in the germline V gene (reference sequence). This chain's CDR3 is CAWSDWTGTEAFF. CDR3 nucleotide sequence: TGTGCCTGGAGTGACTGGACAGGGACTGAAGCTTTCTTT.

V is TRBV27 and J is TRBJ1-1; D remains ambiguous. This CDR3 contains 14 residues. In germline, CDR1 is MNHEY, CDR2 SMNVEV (reference sequence). V gave up 1 base and J gave up 1 base, with 7 bases separating them. CDR3 sequence: CASSLLGTNTEAFF. DNA of the CDR3: TGTGCCAGCAGTTTATTGGGTACGAACACTGAAGCTTTCTTT.

The CDR3 is CASSKTHGGADYEQYF. CDR3 DNA sequence: TGTGCCAGTAGTAAGACCCACGGGGGGGCCGATTACGAGCAGTACTTC. The chain has TRBV19 and TRBJ2-7, with 8 bases aligning to TRBD2. Trimming cost V 4 bases and J 4 bases; bases outside gene matches: 12. CDR1 and CDR2 (germline): LNHDA, SQIVND (reference sequence). This CDR3 has 16 amino acids.

The J gene is TRBJ2-5, the V gene TRBV29-1; D gene uncertain. TRBJ2-7 matches the DNA end more closely, so the J call is doubtful. This CDR3 is built from 14 residues. Germline assignment: CDR1 SQVTM and CDR2 ANQGSEA. This chain's CDR3 is CSVEETRQSYEQYF. CDR3 in DNA: TGCAGCGTTGAAGAGACGCGACAATCCTACGAGCAGTACTTC.

The chain links TRBV27 to TRBJ2-2, with 7 bases matching TRBD2. The length of the CDR3 is 17 residues. V lost 5 bases and J lost 0; bases outside the gene matches: 9. Germline V gene sequence: CDR1 MNHEY, CDR2 SMNVEV (reference sequence). CDR3: CASSPGLSPPNTGELFF. Here the CDR3 DNA reads TGTGCCAGCAGTCCGGGACTATCCCCCCCGAACACCGGGGAGCTGTTTTTT.

The genes are TRBV5-4 and TRBJ2-1; D is undetermined. V was trimmed by 2 bases and J by 8 bases, leaving 17 bases between them. CDR1 is SGHNT and CDR2 is YYREEE in the germline V gene (reference sequence). The CDR3 contains 15 residues. CDR3 coding DNA: TGTGCCAGCAGCTTCTCTCTGACTGGAGCCGATGAGCAGTTCTTC. Encoded protein: CASSFSLTGADEQFF.

This clone was counted only a few times. This chain uses TRBV27 with TRBJ2-7; D perhaps matches TRBD1 (6 bases). This CDR3 region has 15 residues. The V gene's germline CDR1 is MNHEY and CDR2 SMNVEV (reference sequence). V lost 5 bases, J lost 4 bases, and 18 bases lay in between. The CDR3 spells CASSATTGHLYEQYF. The DNA for the CDR3 is TGTGCCAGCAGTGCCACCACGGGACACTTATACGAGCAGTACTTC.

The chain's CDR3 is CAWSVVFNEKLFF. CDR3 DNA: TGTGCCTGGAGTGTGGTGTTTAATGAAAAACTGTTTTTT. This sequence joins TRBV30 and TRBJ1-4; D gene ambiguous. The germline V and J ends were trimmed by 0 bases and 4 bases, with 6 bases remaining between them. Germline V lookup: CDR1 GTSNPN, CDR2 SVGIG (reference sequence). There are 13 residues in the CDR3.

The rearrangement joins TRBV9 to TRBJ1-1, with a tentative D call TRBD1 (5 bases). Germline CDR1 and CDR2: SGDLS and YYNGEE. The CDR3 length is 15 residues. The ends were cut back, 0 bases at V and 1 base at J, with 10 bases in the middle. In DNA form, the CDR3 reads TGTGCCAGCAGCGTAGAGTCGGGGCAGAACACTGAAGCTTTCTTT. It yields the protein CASSVESGQNTEAFF.